What follows are 5 T cell receptor beta chains derived from one specimen sequenced in a study of blood T cells in healthy people across ages (dated by TCRdb to between 2014 and 2017). The library came from 5' RACE. Sequenced using an Illumina HiSeq 2500. A second roughly 6 to 11 cycle PCR used a sample-barcoded 5' primer and a J-beta primer mix. Using fastp trimming at Q25 and MiXCR clonotype assembly, TCRdb reanalyzed the public sequencing data and kept in-frame beta chains. Each entry is one CDR3 protein sequence, shown with its most common DNA and genes. The sample contains fewer than 700,000 distinct CDR3 sequences, less than 60% of them found a single time. The ten largest clonotypes hold 20% to 25% of the sample. What was sequenced was blood. Every receptor here comes from a man older than 75 in good health.

This clonotype has just one count. The rearrangement joins TRBV5-5 to TRBJ2-5, with TRBD1 matching 7 bases. CDR3 length: 14 amino acids. The V gene's germline CDR1 is SGHKS and CDR2 YYEKEE (reference sequence). V lost 4 bases, J lost 5 bases, and 8 bases stayed unmatched. The CDR3 DNA reads TGTGCCAGCAGCCACCCGACAGGGTACGAGACCCAGTACTTC. Its translation: CASSHPTGYETQYF.

DNA of the CDR3: TGTGCCAGCAGCTTAGTAGGTGACACTGAAGCTTTCTTT. This translates into CASSLVGDTEAFF. This chain joins TRBV7-3 and TRBJ1-1; D is unclear. Trimming cost V 2 bases and J 3 bases, with 7 bases left between them. CDR1 and CDR2 (germline): SGHTA, FQGTGA. The CDR3 has 13 residues.

In this sample, this clonotype turned up many times. The gene calls are TRBV29-1 and TRBJ2-1; weak D call: TRBD1 (6 bases). Trimming shortened V by 4 bases and J by 6 bases, and 13 bases separated the two germline ends. CDR3 length: 13 residues. Looked up from germline, CDR1 is SQVTM and CDR2 is ANQGSEA. CDR3 amino acids: CSVGTARFNEQFF. DNA of the CDR3: TGCAGCGTTGGGACAGCGCGTTTCAATGAGCAGTTCTTC.

V and J are TRBV3-1 and TRBJ2-1, with D possibly being TRBD2 (7 bases). The CDR3 is 17 residues long. Trimming left V 2 bases short and J 9 bases short, with 23 bases between. Germline lookup yields CDR1 LGHDT and CDR2 YNNKEL (reference sequence). The CDR3, as DNA: TGTGCCAGCAGCCAAATATTTCGAAGGGGGGGGCTGTTTGAGCAGTTCTTC. It specifies CASSQIFRRGGLFEQFF.

This clonotype was recorded many times. This chain connects TRBV6-6 to TRBJ2-3, with D unresolved. V lost 3 bases to trimming and J lost 0 bases, with 4 bases between them. There are 13 residues in the CDR3. The germline V gene encodes CDR1 MNHNY and CDR2 SVGAGI (reference sequence). As DNA, the CDR3 is TGTGCCAGCAGTTATCCCAGCACAGATACGCAGTATTTT. Its protein is CASSYPSTDTQYF.